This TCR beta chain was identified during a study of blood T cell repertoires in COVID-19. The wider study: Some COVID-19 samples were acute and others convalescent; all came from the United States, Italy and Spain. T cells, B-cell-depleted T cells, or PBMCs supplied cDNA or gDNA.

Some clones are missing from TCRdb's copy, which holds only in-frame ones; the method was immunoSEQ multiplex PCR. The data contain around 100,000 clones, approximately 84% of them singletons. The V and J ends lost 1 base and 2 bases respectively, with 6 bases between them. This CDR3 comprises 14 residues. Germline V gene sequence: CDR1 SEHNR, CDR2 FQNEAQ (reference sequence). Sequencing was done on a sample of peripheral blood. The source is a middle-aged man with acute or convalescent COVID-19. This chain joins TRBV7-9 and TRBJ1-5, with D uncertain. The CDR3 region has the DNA TGTGCCAGCAGCTTAGGCGCCGGCAATCAGCCCCAGCATTTT. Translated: CASSLGAGNQPQHF.